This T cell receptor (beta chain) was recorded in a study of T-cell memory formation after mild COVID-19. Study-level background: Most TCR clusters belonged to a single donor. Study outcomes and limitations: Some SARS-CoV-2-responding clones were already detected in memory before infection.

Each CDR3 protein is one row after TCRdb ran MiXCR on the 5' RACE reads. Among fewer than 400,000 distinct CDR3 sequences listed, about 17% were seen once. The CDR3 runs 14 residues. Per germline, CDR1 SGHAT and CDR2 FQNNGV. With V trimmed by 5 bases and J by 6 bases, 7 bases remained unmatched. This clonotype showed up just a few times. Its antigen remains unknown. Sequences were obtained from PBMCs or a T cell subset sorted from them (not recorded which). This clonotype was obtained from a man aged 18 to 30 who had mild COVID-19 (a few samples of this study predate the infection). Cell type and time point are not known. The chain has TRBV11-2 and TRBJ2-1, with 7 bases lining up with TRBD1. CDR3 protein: CASSAPDRVNEQFF. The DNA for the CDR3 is TGTGCCAGCAGCGCACCTGACAGGGTCAATGAGCAGTTCTTC.